This TCR beta chain was documented in a study of cytomegalovirus exposure and HLA in healthy donors (dated by TCRdb to about 2017). Turning to the overall study: According to an earlier analysis of 450 to 650 of the donors, 150 million to 200 million T cells yielded 90 million to 140 million unique TCR beta sequences and around 280 Gb of sequence data. Of the 350 to 450 genotyped donors, around 81% fell in the genetic ancestry cluster associated with self-reported Caucasian donors. In a later genetic analysis, genome-wide SNP genotypes for 398 of the 666 donors were used, and that subset was treated as a discovery cohort. Four to six DR-DQ haplotypes were handled as single units for association and clustering, since linkage in the cohort was strong. About 310 gigabases of sequencing data and approximately 85 million unique TCR sequences were included in an early release covering about 700 HLA-typed donors. Every repertoire in the discovery cohort had been generated on one and the same sequencing platform. The study used immunosequencing to profile the T cell repertoires of hundreds of subjects and linked those repertoires to cytomegalovirus serostatus. The number of typed donors differed by locus: about 620-640 for A, B, C, DRB1 and DQB1; 500 to 550 for DQA1; about 600 for DPA1; and some 450 for DPB1. Donor age, sex, ethnicity and CMV serostatus were compiled alongside the repertoire data. Along with the approximately 700-subject first cohort, a separate validation cohort of over a hundred different subjects was used. In an earlier analysis of 587 of the donors, high-throughput TCR beta sequencing was used to judge whether each TCR beta V gene segment behaved as functional or pseudogenic. A later analysis re-examined previously published TCR beta repertoires from just over 650 donors and added high-resolution HLA genotyping to investigate patterns of TCR occurrence. In the later analysis, no new phenotypic data were used to find candidate immune exposures; instead, reliance was placed on TCR beta sequences and their occurrence across donors. On average, roughly 200,000 unique TCR beta nucleotide sequences were sequenced per donor among some 430 genotyped donors of the cohort, with 15% to 20% of those sequences being non-productive. Class I and class II HLA loci were covered by the typing at four-digit resolution. The study aimed to test whether signatures of past pathogen exposure could be identified by cataloging public T cell receptors. High-throughput TCR immunosequencing, statistical association of individual TCRs with disease status, and machine learning were combined to predict cytomegalovirus infection status. The paper as a whole reports these results and caveats: Roughly uniform sequencing depth across donors was assumed in presence/absence analyses, although this assumption may not hold. A further reported finding was that TCR beta sequences accurately predicted the HLA-A and HLA-B alleles for most subjects in the first cohort. The classifier was reported to diagnose cytomegalovirus status with high specificity and sensitivity in both the original cohort and the validation cohort. An earlier analysis of approximately 500 of the donors showed that most TCR beta V segments appeared in productive rearrangements either about 87% or about 30% of the time, which broadly matched IMGT annotations. Linkage disequilibrium might explain the correlated functional status among segregating V segments, but an unknown experimental factor could not be excluded. According to a later analysis, most CMV-associated TCR beta chains appeared to be HLA-restricted, and the HLA associations seemed to be driven largely by CMV exposure. When HLA alleles, especially DR and DQ, strongly co-occurred, TCR associations were difficult to assign to individual alleles. According to a later analysis, TCR association rates differed among HLA loci, with DRB1 alleles showing the most associated TCRs and HLA-C alleles showing the fewest. In the study, 150 to 200 TCR beta chains were listed as associated with cytomegalovirus. According to the authors, the approach could potentially be generalized to other disease states and immunological phenotypes. V-gene and J-gene trimming of TCR beta chains was associated with a missense DCLRE1C variant in a later genetic analysis, and the association was replicated in an independent cohort. Immune exposure information for the cohort was limited to CMV serostatus. In a later analysis, several top co-occurrence clusters were reported to appear linked to parvovirus B19, influenza, CMV and Epstein-Barr virus. In a later genetic analysis, fewer N-insertions in productive TCRs were reported among donors in an Asian-associated ancestry cluster than the roughly 710-donor mean. Specific HLA alleles were associated with over 15,000 TCR beta sequences at a false discovery rate of 0.05 in a later analysis. While some public TCRs were present in many individuals, most TCR sequences turned up only very rarely across donors. The 87-base-pair reads could not distinguish some IMGT-functional V segments, including TRBV6-2 and TRBV6-3, so those segments were excluded. Some 16 rarely observed V segments, including chromosome 9 orphons, were excluded from the earlier analysis of several hundred of the donors because counts were too low. HLA typing was unavailable for some donors at each locus, so association tests used only the typed subset. A few of the identified cytomegalovirus-associated TCR beta chains were confirmed in vitro to be specific for cytomegalovirus antigens. The cohort was sequenced for TCR beta chains only, and without alpha or paired-chain data the features that could be detected were limited. A cluster of highly shared sequence variants was judged likely to be a technical artifact of the sequencing pipeline. In a later analysis, HLA-associated TCR beta chains showed more clonal expansion and lower generation probabilities than non-associated chains that were equally common.

The cohort comprised some 700 healthy bone marrow donors. At the time of sampling, all cohort members were nominally healthy, though unrecorded immune exposures were likely present. The donor was CMV seropositive and was included in the group of 289 seropositive cohort members. A peripheral blood sample was provided by each donor, and peripheral blood mononuclear cells were used for TCR beta sequencing. Genomic DNA was extracted from the blood cell samples with the Qiagen DNeasy Blood Extraction Kit. With regard to this clone: The target of this receptor is not known. Base qualities are not at hand, and no much larger clone is one base apart.

Receptor libraries were prepared by the immunoSEQ multiplex PCR assay. The multiplex PCR relied on a mix of 60 forward primers for TCR Vbeta segments and 13 reverse primers for TCR Jbeta segments. A multiplex PCR assay on genomic DNA amplified the CDR3 region of rearranged TCR beta genes. On the Illumina HiSeq System, the amplified TCR beta libraries were sequenced as 87-base-pair reads. As for the original processing: A later analysis counted about 76 million unique TCR beta chains across the roughly 700 repertoires, and some 11 million of these chains were shared by at least two donors. Raw reads were error-corrected and collapsed into unique sequences with a nearest-neighbor algorithm that merged closely related sequences to remove PCR and sequencing errors. To assign V, D and J gene segments, CDR3 sequences were aligned to IMGT reference sequences. For a sequence to be retained, a match of at least six nucleotides to both a V gene segment and a J gene segment was required. A rearrangement was called productive if the CDR3 had no stop codons and remained in frame with V and J, and every other rearrangement was called non-productive. Following IMGT convention, CDR3 was defined as the stretch from the second conserved V-encoded cysteine to the conserved J-encoded phenylalanine. Sequences without an unambiguous match to a single V gene segment were excluded from the earlier analysis of over 500 of the donors. In an earlier analysis of 587 of the donors, a V segment was called functional when productive rearrangements were above 56.7%, and segregating when the standard deviation between donors exceeded 5%. A statistical classification framework was built to diagnose cytomegalovirus status from the catalog of TCR beta chain sequences. In a later analysis, TCR nucleotide sequences were compared against IMGT/GENE-DB human TR gene sequences so that V and J genes could be assigned. The TCRdist pipeline was used in a later analysis to assign CDR3 sequences and most-parsimonious VDJ recombination scenarios. In a later analysis, each TCR beta chain was defined by its CDR3 amino acid sequence together with its V-gene family, and reads without a unique V-gene family were excluded. In a later analysis, several hundred highly shared, low-generation-probability nucleotide sequences were removed to address suspected cross-contamination and a sequencing artifact. In a later analysis, a clonal expansion index was calculated for each public chain from normalized within-repertoire ranks of inferred template counts. In a later analysis, generation probabilities were computed using a VDJ recombination model fitted to out-of-frame rearrangements, and the results were checked against IGoR. A later analysis scored TCR-TCR, TCR-HLA and TCR-CMV co-occurrence with hypergeometric tests, applying a repertoire-size bias correction to TCR pairs. To estimate false discovery rates, a later analysis permuted the HLA or CMV assignments 20 times. In a later analysis, co-occurring TCRs were grouped with DBSCAN, and TCRdist sequence similarity was added when clustering was performed within HLA-allele-positive subsets. Repertoires with fewer than 30,000 or more than 120,000 public chains, plus five repertoires with anomalous nucleotide sharing, were excluded from co-occurrence clustering. Here the immuneACCESS table is served through TCRdb, limited to in-frame sequences with V and J called. Missing clones are a known gap in these copies; in checked studies unresolved V genes cover under half, and the rest lacks a known reason. The DNA gave D and trimming, while V, J and clone size come from that table. The sample yields some 200,000 clones; around 86% were counted once. Jointly, the top ten make up less than 7% of the sample.

The germline V end is reduced by 1 base and the J end by 4 bases; junction bases left unmatched: 5. The cysteine opens and the phenylalanine closes a CDR3 of 15 amino acids. CDR3 DNA is the only sequence kept; it has 45 bases, read in frame from the first base. CDR1 and CDR2 were assigned from the germline V gene as LGHNA and YNFKEQ. The sequence was obtained from a man aged 40-50 years in good health and CMV-seropositive. Sequencing used PBMCs. This receptor chain uses TRBV4-2 and TRBJ2-7; the central 9 bases match TRBD1. The DNA sequence is given as TGTGCCAGCAGCCAAGCCGGACAGGGGTTGTACGAGCAGTACTTC. The resulting protein is CASSQAGQGLYEQYF.